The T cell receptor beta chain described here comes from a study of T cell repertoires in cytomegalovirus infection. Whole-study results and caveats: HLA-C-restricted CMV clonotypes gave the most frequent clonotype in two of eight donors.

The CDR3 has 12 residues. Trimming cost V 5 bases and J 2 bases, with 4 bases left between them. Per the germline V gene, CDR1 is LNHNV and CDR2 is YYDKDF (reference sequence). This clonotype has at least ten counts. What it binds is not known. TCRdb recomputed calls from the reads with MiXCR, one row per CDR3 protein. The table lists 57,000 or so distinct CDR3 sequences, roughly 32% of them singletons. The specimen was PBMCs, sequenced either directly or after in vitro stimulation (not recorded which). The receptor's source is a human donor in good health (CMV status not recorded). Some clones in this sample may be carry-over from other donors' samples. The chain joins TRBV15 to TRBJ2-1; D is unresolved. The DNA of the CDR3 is TGTGCCACCAGCTCGACCTACAATGAGCAGTTCTTC. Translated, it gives CATSSTYNEQFF.